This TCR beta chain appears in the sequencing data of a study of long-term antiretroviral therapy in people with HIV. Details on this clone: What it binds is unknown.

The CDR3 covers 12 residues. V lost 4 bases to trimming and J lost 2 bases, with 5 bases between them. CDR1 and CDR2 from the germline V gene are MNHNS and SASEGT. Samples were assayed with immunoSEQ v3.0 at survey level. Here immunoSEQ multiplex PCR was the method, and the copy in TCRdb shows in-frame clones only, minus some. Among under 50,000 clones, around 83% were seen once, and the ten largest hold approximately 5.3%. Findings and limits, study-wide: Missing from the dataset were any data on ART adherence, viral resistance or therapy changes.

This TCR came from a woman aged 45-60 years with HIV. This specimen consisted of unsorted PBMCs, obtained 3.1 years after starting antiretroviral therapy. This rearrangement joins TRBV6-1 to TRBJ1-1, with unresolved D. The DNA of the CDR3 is TGTGCCAGCAGTGTTTATAACACTGAAGCTTTCTTT. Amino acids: CASSVYNTEAFF.